A selection of T cell receptor beta chains follows, all from one sample in a study of cytomegalovirus exposure and HLA in healthy donors. Profiling relied on immunoSEQ multiplex PCR, and the TCRdb table lists in-frame clones only, not all of them. The table for this sample gives around 210,000 clones. Sequencing was done on a sample of PBMCs. The receptors were sampled from a girl between 2 and 10 years old in good health and CMV-seropositive. Each CDR3 is given with its conserved first and last residue. Each record gives: V gene, J gene, D gene, CDR3 DNA, CDR3 protein. A D gene is named only where the DNA matches it firmly.

V: TRBV7-9
J: TRBJ2-3
D: TRBD1
DNA: TGTGCCAGCAGCCGCACCTTGGGACAGCTCACAGATACGCAGTATTTT
CDR3: CASSRTLGQLTDTQYF

V: TRBV19
J: TRBJ2-5
D: NA
DNA: TGTGCCAGTAGTATAGAGGACTACCAAGAGACCCAGTACTTC
CDR3: CASSIEDYQETQYF

V: TRBV2
J: TRBJ2-1
D: TRBD2
DNA: TGTGCCAGCAGTGACCGGGCGGGAGCTTACAATGAGCAGTTCTTC
CDR3: CASSDRAGAYNEQFF

V: TRBV28
J: TRBJ2-7
D: TRBD1
DNA: TGTGCCAGCAGTTTATTACAGGGGGCGGGGTACGAGCAGTACTTC
CDR3: CASSLLQGAGYEQYF

V: TRBV2
J: TRBJ1-2
D: TRBD1
DNA: TGTGCCAGCAGCCGACAGGGTATAGATGGCTACACCTTC
CDR3: CASSRQGIDGYTF

V: TRBV29-1
J: TRBJ2-1
D: TRBD1
DNA: TGCAGCGTTCGGGACAGGGGAAGCGTAGATGAGCAGTTCTTC
CDR3: CSVRDRGSVDEQFF

V: TRBV11-3
J: TRBJ1-2
D: NA
DNA: TGTGCCAGCAGCCCGGACAGAAACTATGGCTACACCTTC
CDR3: CASSPDRNYGYTF

V: TRBV27
J: TRBJ2-1
D: NA
DNA: TGTGCCAGCAGCCCCAGGGTTTACAATGAGCAGTTCTTC
CDR3: CASSPRVYNEQFF

V: TRBV7-8
J: TRBJ2-7
D: TRBD1
DNA: TGTGCCAGCAGCCCCAGGACAGGGGTGAACGAGCAGTACTTC
CDR3: CASSPRTGVNEQYF

V: TRBV5-6
J: TRBJ2-3
D: NA
DNA: TGTGCCAGCAGCTCGGACATAGATACGCAGTATTTT
CDR3: CASSSDIDTQYF

V: TRBV27
J: TRBJ1-4
D: NA
DNA: TGTGCCAGCAGTATCGCAGGGGCGGGTGAAAAACTGTTTTTT
CDR3: CASSIAGAGEKLFF

V: TRBV5-8
J: TRBJ1-5
D: NA
DNA: TGTGCCAGCAGCAGAGGACAGTCCTGGGATCAGCCCCAGCATTTT
CDR3: CASSRGQSWDQPQHF

V: TRBV7-9
J: TRBJ1-1
D: TRBD1
DNA: TGTGCCAGCAGCTCCCAGGGGGCCGTTTTCTTT
CDR3: CASSSQGAVFF

V: TRBV18
J: TRBJ1-2
D: NA
DNA: TGTGCCAGCTCACCCCGCCCTTTTACAGGGAGTGGGGGCTACACCTTC
CDR3: CASSPRPFTGSGGYTF

V: TRBV4-1
J: TRBJ2-7
D: TRBD2
DNA: TGCGCCAGCAGCCAAGACCTAACGGGAGGATCGGGGGAGCAGTACTTC
CDR3: CASSQDLTGGSGEQYF

V: TRBV28
J: TRBJ2-1
D: NA
DNA: TGTGCCAGCAGTTTAGGAGACAATGAGCAGTTCTTC
CDR3: CASSLGDNEQFF

V: TRBV2
J: TRBJ2-7
D: TRBD2
DNA: TGTGCCAGCAGTGGTAAGCGGGAGGGCCCGGGGGAGCAGTACTTC
CDR3: CASSGKREGPGEQYF

V: TRBV7-9
J: TRBJ2-3
D: TRBD1
DNA: TGTGCCAGCAGCCCCGGGACAGCCACAGATACGCAGTATTTT
CDR3: CASSPGTATDTQYF

V: TRBV5-1
J: TRBJ1-2
D: NA
DNA: TGCGCCAGCAGCTTGGAGCAGGGACTCTATGGCTACACCTTC
CDR3: CASSLEQGLYGYTF

V: TRBV7-9
J: TRBJ2-3
D: NA
DNA: TGTGCCAGCAGCCCCAACAGGGATTCCTTCACAGATACGCAGTATTTT
CDR3: CASSPNRDSFTDTQYF

V: TRBV9
J: TRBJ2-3
D: NA
DNA: TGTGCCAGCAGCGTAGGACAGGGCACAGATACGCAGTATTTT
CDR3: CASSVGQGTDTQYF

V: TRBV27
J: TRBJ1-5
D: NA
DNA: TGTGCCAGCAGTTTATCTGGTACGGGTCAGCCCCAGCATTTT
CDR3: CASSLSGTGQPQHF

V: TRBV19
J: TRBJ1-5
D: NA
DNA: TGTGCCAGTAGCTCCGGGGACAATCAGCCCCAGCATTTT
CDR3: CASSSGDNQPQHF

V: TRBV6-6
J: TRBJ2-3
D: NA
DNA: TGTGCCAGCAGTTACCTGGGAGCTAGCACAGATACGCAGTATTTT
CDR3: CASSYLGASTDTQYF

V: TRBV6-5
J: TRBJ2-7
D: TRBD1
DNA: TGTGCCAGCAGTTATCAGGGACAGGGATCCTACGAGCAGTACTTC
CDR3: CASSYQGQGSYEQYF

V: TRBV5-8
J: TRBJ2-3
D: TRBD2
DNA: TGTGCCAGCAGCAAGGGACTAGCGGGAGGTAGAGATACGCAGTATTTT
CDR3: CASSKGLAGGRDTQYF

V: TRBV12-2
J: TRBJ2-4
D: NA
DNA: TGTGCAAGTCGCTTATGGACAGTTCGGAACTTC
CDR3: CASRLWTVRNF

V: TRBV28
J: TRBJ1-5
D: NA
DNA: TGTGCCAGCAGGGACAACCGGCATAGCAATCAGCCCCAGCATTTT
CDR3: CASRDNRHSNQPQHF

V: TRBV29-1
J: TRBJ2-7
D: NA
DNA: TGCAGCGTTGAGGGCGAGCAGTACTTC
CDR3: CSVEGEQYF

V: TRBV28
J: TRBJ1-5
D: TRBD1
DNA: TGCCGTTCGGGACAGGGGCCCAATCAGCCCCAGCATTTT
CDR3: CRSGQGPNQPQHF

V: TRBV7-7
J: TRBJ2-2
D: NA
DNA: TGTGCTAGCAGCACTGACAGTCACGCCGGGGAGCTGTTTTTT
CDR3: CASSTDSHAGELFF

V: TRBV28
J: TRBJ2-7
D: NA
DNA: TGTGCCAGCAGTTTTGGCCCGTCGGAGCAGTACTTC
CDR3: CASSFGPSEQYF

V: TRBV15
J: TRBJ1-1
D: NA
DNA: TGTGCCACCAGCAGAGACATTGGACGGGATTTGAACACTGAAGCTTTCTTT
CDR3: CATSRDIGRDLNTEAFF

V: TRBV28
J: TRBJ2-7
D: NA
DNA: TGTGCCAGCAGCCAAAGAACATTGGGTACGTCAACTAGGTACGAGCAGTACTTC
CDR3: CASSQRTLGTSTRYEQYF

V: TRBV21-1
J: TRBJ2-1
D: NA
DNA: TGTGCCAGCAGCAAGAGTAGCGGATACCTTTACAATGAGCAGTTCTTC
CDR3: CASSKSSGYLYNEQFF

V: TRBV7-2
J: TRBJ1-2
D: NA
DNA: TGTGCCAGCAGCCTAAGGACGGGGGGCTACACCTTC
CDR3: CASSLRTGGYTF

V: TRBV9
J: TRBJ1-1
D: NA
DNA: TGTGCCAGCAGCGTAGGGGGAGGGACGAGCACTGAAGCTTTCTTT
CDR3: CASSVGGGTSTEAFF

V: TRBV6-1
J: TRBJ2-5
D: NA
DNA: TGTGCCAGCAGTGAATCTGCGCTAAAAGAGACCCAGTACTTC
CDR3: CASSESALKETQYF

V: TRBV27
J: TRBJ1-2
D: NA
DNA: TGTGCCAGCAGTCCGCCGGGGTTGGCATATGGCTACACCTTC
CDR3: CASSPPGLAYGYTF

V: TRBV28
J: TRBJ1-3
D: NA
DNA: TGTGCCAGCAGTTTAACCGGGATAGAAAACACCATATATTTT
CDR3: CASSLTGIENTIYF

V: TRBV7-9
J: TRBJ2-3
D: TRBD2
DNA: TGTGCCAGCAGCTTTACTAGCGGGATTGTAGATACGCAGTATTTT
CDR3: CASSFTSGIVDTQYF

V: TRBV13
J: TRBJ2-2
D: NA
DNA: TGTGCCAGCAGCTCTCGGACAGCGCCAGCACCCTACGGGGAGCTGTTTTTT
CDR3: CASSSRTAPAPYGELFF

V: TRBV7-2
J: TRBJ2-5
D: NA
DNA: TGTGCCAGCAGCCAGTCGAGGGATCAAGAGACCCAGTACTTC
CDR3: CASSQSRDQETQYF

V: TRBV7-2
J: TRBJ1-5
D: TRBD1
DNA: TGTGCCAGCAGCTTTAGACAGGGGGGTCAGCCCCAGCATTTT
CDR3: CASSFRQGGQPQHF